A single sample is the source of the 23 T cell receptor beta chains below, sequenced in a study of CXCR3-negative and CXCR3-positive naive CD8 T cells. These receptors are not linked to any known antigen. Libraries of TRB cDNA were made by 5' RACE and carried UMIs. TCRdb reprocessed the 5' RACE reads and stores each CDR3 protein as one record, lacking DNA. Its table records about 50,000 distinct CDR3 sequences. Notes on the study in general: CXCR3-negative naive cells had less hydrophobic TRB CDR3s than did CXCR3-positive naive cells.

Sample: naive CXCR3+ CD8+ T cells from blood. Subset here: CD45RO-CCR7+CD27+CD95- naive CD8+ T cells expressing CXCR3 (TNR3+). The receptors derive from a human donor in good health. Some clones in this sample may be carry-over from other donors' samples.

The V call is TRBV9, the J call TRBJ1-1. The V gene's germline CDR1 is SGDLS and CDR2 YYNGEE. This CDR3 spans 14 amino acids. The CDR3 loop reads CASSVVLSNTEAFF.

The rearrangement links TRBV27 to TRBJ2-2. The germline CDR1 and CDR2 sequences are MNHEY and SMNVEV (reference sequence). The CDR3 spans 13 residues. CDR3 residues: CASSRSNTGELFF.

The V gene is TRBV4-3, the J gene TRBJ1-2; TCRdb's D call of TRBD1 is untestable without DNA. The length of the CDR3 is 14 residues. Germline V gene sequence: CDR1 LGHNA, CDR2 YSLEER. CDR3 region: CASSRDRSGYGYTF.

This chain joins TRBV7-9 and TRBJ2-3; there is no DNA to check the TCRdb D call of TRBD1. Germline-derived CDR1 and CDR2 are SEHNR and FQNEAQ (reference sequence). The CDR3 extends over 17 amino acids. The CDR3 loop is CASSSLLTEMGTDTQYF.

The chain has TRBV12-3 or TRBV12-4 and TRBJ2-1; TCRdb selects TRBD1, and the lack of DNA leaves this call unchecked. The CDR3 has 15 residues. CDR3 loop: CASSFGLAGVTEQFF.

The chain couples TRBV12-3 or TRBV12-4 to TRBJ2-3. The CDR3 length is 12 residues. The CDR3 sequence: CLKDRDTDTQYF.

The chain uses TRBV7-6 and TRBJ2-7; TCRdb reports TRBD1, a call that lacks DNA to check it against. The germline gives CDR1 SGHVS, CDR2 FNYEAQ. The CDR3 has 14 residues. Here the CDR3 reads CASSATGTAYEQYF.

CDR3 amino acids: CASGLNHDEQYF. The V gene is TRBV12-5, the J gene TRBJ2-7. The length of the CDR3 is 12 residues. Germline assignment: CDR1 LGHNT and CDR2 FRNRAP.

This rearrangement joins TRBV28 to TRBJ2-1; as DNA is missing, the TRBD2 call by TCRdb cannot be tested. Germline V CDR1 and CDR2: MDHEN, SYDVKM. The CDR3 runs to 18 residues. CDR3: CASSSLGLAGGPYNEQFF.

The genes are TRBV29-1 and TRBJ1-2; absent DNA, TCRdb's TRBD1 call cannot be checked. The CDR3 totals 11 residues. Germline loops: CDR1 SQVTM, CDR2 ANQGSEA. This chain's CDR3 is CSVPWADGYTF.

The V call is TRBV19, the J call TRBJ2-1; the D gene TCRdb calls, TRBD1, cannot be checked with no DNA. This CDR3 contains 15 residues. CDR1 is LNHDA and CDR2 is SQIVND in the germline V gene (reference sequence). The chain's CDR3 is CASSQGASSYNEQFF.

This chain uses TRBV2 with TRBJ1-2. There are 14 residues in the CDR3. Germline loops: CDR1 SNHLY, CDR2 FYNNEI. CDR3: CASSFAESSYGYTF.

The CDR3 loop is CASSQDRTGNQPQHF. This rearrangement joins TRBV4-3 to TRBJ1-5; TCRdb proposes TRBD1, but this gene call is untestable without DNA. This CDR3 comprises 15 residues. CDR1 LGHNA and CDR2 YSLEER come from the germline V gene.

The V call is TRBV7-8, the J call TRBJ2-4; the D gene TCRdb calls, TRBD1, cannot be checked with no DNA. This CDR3 has 12 amino acids. The V gene's germline CDR1 is SGHVS and CDR2 FQNEAQ. CDR3 in amino acids: CASSPLGEDQYF.

The V and J genes are TRBV11-2 and TRBJ2-2; TCRdb gives TRBD1 as the D gene, but with no DNA this cannot be confirmed. The CDR3 has 17 residues. Germline lookup yields CDR1 SGHAT and CDR2 FQNNGV. The CDR3 here is CASSLQSGGAVTGELFF.

The V and J genes are TRBV12-3 or TRBV12-4 and TRBJ2-5; TCRdb proposes TRBD2, but this gene call is untestable without DNA. The CDR3 is 16 amino acids. The CDR3 reads CASSPRLAGGQETQYF.

The chain joins TRBV29-1 to TRBJ2-3; TCRdb reports TRBD2, a call that lacks DNA to check it against. The CDR3 is 16 amino acids. Germline loops: CDR1 SQVTM, CDR2 ANQGSEA. CDR3 region: CSVDHVVLAGSDTQYF.

This rearrangement joins TRBV27 to TRBJ2-7; TCRdb proposes TRBD1, but this gene call is untestable without DNA. CDR1 MNHEY and CDR2 SMNVEV come from the germline V gene (reference sequence). The CDR3 is 12 amino acids. The chain's CDR3 is CASSYRDAEQYF.

The rearrangement uses TRBV12-3 or TRBV12-4 and TRBJ1-1. This CDR3 comprises 11 residues. The CDR3 reads CASSFAHEAFF.

The chain carries TRBV6-2 or TRBV6-3 and TRBJ2-2; TCRdb names TRBD1, which stays unverified in the absence of DNA. This CDR3 region has 14 residues. The germline CDR1 and CDR2 sequences are MNHEY and SVGEGT. The CDR3 reads CASRRDPRTGELFF.

The V gene is TRBV14, the J gene TRBJ1-2; there is no DNA to check the TCRdb D call of TRBD1. There are 11 residues in the CDR3. Per the germline V gene, CDR1 is SGHDN and CDR2 is FVKESK. The CDR3 protein is CAIGTVFGYTF.

V gene TRBV12-3 or TRBV12-4 combines with J gene TRBJ2-7; the TCRdb call, TRBD2, lacks DNA for checking. This CDR3 region has 14 residues. CDR3 sequence: CASRGLAISYEQYF.

The chain employs TRBV4-3 and TRBJ1-2. The CDR3 consists of 14 residues. CDR1 and CDR2 from the germline V gene are LGHNA and YSLEER. The CDR3 protein is CASSQDLAAFGYTF.